This T cell receptor beta chain was obtained from a study of cytomegalovirus exposure and HLA in healthy donors (dated by TCRdb to between 2016 and 2019). Background on the whole study: According to an earlier analysis of 550 to 700 of the donors, some 180 million T cells yielded 117 million unique TCR beta sequences and about 300 Gb of sequence data. The genetic ancestry cluster associated with self-reported Caucasian donors included 81% of the roughly 400 genotyped donors. To predict cytomegalovirus infection status, the study brought together high-throughput TCR immunosequencing, statistical association of individual TCRs with disease status, and machine learning. An earlier analysis of several hundred of the donors applied high-throughput TCR beta sequencing to assess whether each TCR beta V gene segment acted as functional or pseudogenic. A later analysis re-examined previously published TCR beta repertoires from hundreds of donors and added high-resolution HLA genotyping to investigate patterns of TCR occurrence. Typing coverage varied by locus: 629-630 donors for A, B, C, DRB1 and DQB1; roughly 510 for DQA1; about 570 for DPA1; more than 450 for DPB1. The study profiled the T cell repertoires of 500 to 800 subjects by immunosequencing and related them to cytomegalovirus serostatus. Approximately 330 gigabases of sequencing data and roughly 81 million unique TCR sequences made up an early release that covered under 750 HLA-typed donors. A separate validation cohort of more than 100 different subjects was used in addition to the roughly 640-subject first cohort. HLA typing covered class I and class II loci at four-digit resolution. Every repertoire in the discovery cohort had been generated on one and the same sequencing platform. About five DR-DQ haplotypes were treated as single units for association and clustering because of strong linkage in the cohort. The aim of the study was to test whether cataloging public T cell receptors could identify signatures of past pathogen exposure. Donor age, sex, ethnicity and CMV serostatus were collected together with the repertoire data. Genome-wide SNP genotypes for about 60% of the 666 donors were used in a later genetic analysis, which treated that subset as a discovery cohort. Rather than using new phenotypic data, the later analysis identified candidate immune exposures from TCR beta sequences and from how often those sequences occurred across donors. Across some 400 genotyped donors of the cohort, an average of approximately 240,000 unique TCR beta nucleotide sequences per donor were sequenced, and roughly a sixth of those sequences were non-productive.

Overall results and qualifications from the work: A further reported finding was that TCR beta sequences accurately predicted the HLA-A and HLA-B alleles for most subjects in the first cohort. In a later analysis, HLA-associated TCR beta chains showed more clonal expansion and lower generation probabilities than non-associated chains that were equally common. The presence/absence analyses assumed that sequencing depth was roughly uniform across donors, and that assumption may not be true. Compared with the approximately 670-donor mean, donors in an Asian-associated ancestry cluster had fewer N-insertions in productive TCRs, according to a later genetic analysis. The 87-base-pair reads could not distinguish some IMGT-functional V segments, including TRBV6-2 and TRBV6-3, so those segments were excluded. The classifier was reported to diagnose cytomegalovirus status with high specificity and sensitivity in both the original and validation cohorts. In this cohort, only TCR beta chains were sequenced, and detectable features were limited by the absence of alpha or paired-chain data. Most CMV-associated TCR beta chains appeared to be HLA-restricted in a later analysis, and the HLA associations seemed to be driven largely by CMV exposure. Specific HLA alleles were associated with more than 15,000 TCR beta sequences at a false discovery rate of 0.05 in a later analysis. Because counts were too low, seventeen rarely observed V segments, including chromosome 9 orphons, were excluded from the earlier analysis of roughly 580 of the donors. HLA typing was unavailable for some donors at each locus, so association tests used only the typed subset. Most TCR sequences were seen in very few donors, while some public TCRs were found in many individuals. In vitro tests confirmed that a few of the cytomegalovirus-associated TCR beta chains recognize cytomegalovirus antigens. The authors suggested that the approach could potentially be extended to other disease states and immunological phenotypes. In a later analysis, TCR association rates were found to vary across HLA loci, with the most associated TCRs seen for DRB1 alleles and the fewest for HLA-C alleles. A group of highly shared sequence variants was considered likely to be a technical artifact of the sequencing pipeline. Immune exposure information for the cohort was limited to CMV serostatus. V-gene and J-gene trimming of TCR beta chains was associated with a missense DCLRE1C variant in a later genetic analysis, and the association was replicated in an independent cohort. In a later analysis, several top co-occurrence clusters were reported to appear linked to parvovirus B19, influenza, CMV and Epstein-Barr virus. An earlier analysis of several hundred of the donors showed that most TCR beta V segments appeared in productive rearrangements either about 87% or about 30% of the time, which broadly matched IMGT annotations. Linkage disequilibrium might explain the correlated functional status among segregating V segments, but an unknown experimental factor could not be ruled out. The study gave a list of under 200 TCR beta chains associated with cytomegalovirus. When HLA alleles, especially DR and DQ, strongly co-occurred, TCR associations were difficult to assign to individual alleles.

As encoded in the germline V gene, CDR1 is SGHRS while CDR2 is YFSETQ. The germline V end is reduced by 4 bases and the J end by 5 bases; junction bases left unmatched: 7. Including the terminal cysteine and phenylalanine, the CDR3 comprises 14 residues. Left in the record is the CDR3 DNA by itself, 42 bases read in frame from the first base. A word on this clone: There is no known antigen for this receptor. The sample holds no much larger clone one base away, and base qualities are not on file.

Library method: the immunoSEQ multiplex PCR assay. The multiplex PCR relied on a mix of 60 forward primers for TCR Vbeta segments and 13 reverse primers for TCR Jbeta segments. Amplification of the CDR3 region of rearranged TCR beta genes was performed with a multiplex PCR assay on genomic DNA. The Illumina HiSeq System was used to sequence the amplified TCR beta libraries as 87-base-pair reads. Regarding the original processing steps: In a later analysis, tens of millions of unique TCR beta chains were counted across the 650 to 750 repertoires, and about 9.9 million of these chains were shared by at least two donors. Raw reads were error-corrected and collapsed into unique sequences by a nearest-neighbor algorithm in which closely related sequences were merged to remove PCR and sequencing errors. Alignment of CDR3 sequences to IMGT reference sequences was used to assign V, D and J gene segments. For a sequence to be retained, a match of at least six nucleotides was required to both a V gene segment and a J gene segment. A rearrangement counted as productive if the CDR3 had no stop codons and remained in frame with V and J, and every other rearrangement counted as non-productive. CDR3 was defined according to IMGT convention as the region running from the second conserved V-encoded cysteine to the conserved J-encoded phenylalanine. Sequences without an unambiguous match to a single V gene segment were excluded from the earlier analysis of about 600 of the donors. In an earlier analysis of about 590 of the donors, a V segment was called functional when productive rearrangements were above 56.7%, and segregating when the standard deviation between donors exceeded 5%. To diagnose cytomegalovirus status from the catalog of TCR beta chain sequences, a statistical classification framework was built. V and J gene assignment, in a later analysis, came from comparing TCR nucleotide sequences with IMGT/GENE-DB human TR gene sequences. In a later analysis, CDR3 sequences and most-parsimonious VDJ recombination scenarios were assigned using the TCRdist pipeline. In a later analysis, each TCR beta chain was defined by its CDR3 amino acid sequence together with its V-gene family, and reads lacking a unique V-gene family were excluded. A later analysis removed 550 to 700 highly shared, low-generation-probability nucleotide sequences to deal with suspected cross-contamination and a sequencing artifact. In a later analysis, a clonal expansion index was calculated for each public chain from normalized within-repertoire ranks of inferred template counts. Generation probabilities in a later analysis came from a VDJ recombination model fitted to out-of-frame rearrangements, and those results were checked against IGoR. In a later analysis, hypergeometric tests were used to score TCR-TCR, TCR-HLA and TCR-CMV co-occurrence, with a repertoire-size bias correction applied to TCR pairs. To estimate false discovery rates, a later analysis permuted the HLA or CMV assignments 20 times. In a later analysis, co-occurring TCRs were grouped using DBSCAN, and TCRdist sequence similarity was added for clustering within HLA-allele-positive subsets. For co-occurrence clustering, repertoires with fewer than 30,000 or more than 120,000 public chains were excluded, along with four to six repertoires with anomalous nucleotide sharing. The source is immuneACCESS, and TCRdb retained only in-frame sequences with V and J called. Part of the clones is not carried over; for the studies checked, unresolved V genes explain less than half of this, and the remainder is unexplained. The V and J calls and clone size are taken from that table; D and trimming were inferred from the DNA. This sample lists tens of thousands of clones; approximately 84% were detected once. The top ten clonotypes cover approximately 2.1% of the sample.

The cohort was made up of hundreds of healthy bone marrow donors. Cohort members were all nominally healthy when sampled, although unrecorded immune exposures were likely present. The donor tested CMV seronegative and was one of the 352 seronegative cohort members. A peripheral blood sample was provided by each donor, and peripheral blood mononuclear cells were used for TCR beta sequencing. The Qiagen DNeasy Blood Extraction Kit was used to extract genomic DNA from the blood cell samples. The clonotype was recovered from a man younger than 35 in good health and CMV-seronegative. What was sequenced was PBMCs. This sequence uses TRBV5-1 and TRBJ2-7; 9 bases in the middle match TRBD1. The CDR3 in this case is CASSQGQGGDEQYF. The DNA sequence is TGCGCCAGCAGCCAGGGACAGGGAGGCGACGAGCAGTACTTC. Beyond the CDR3, the reference TRBV5-1 and TRBJ2-7 genes provide the residues; the full variable domain reads: KAGVTQTPRYLIKTRGQQVTLSCSPISGHRSVSWYQQTPGQGLQFLFEYFSETQRNKGNFPGRFSGRQFSNSRSEMNVSTLELGDSALYLCASSQGQGGDEQYFGPGTRLTVT.